This T cell receptor beta chain was captured in a study of blood T cell repertoires in COVID-19. Turning to the study itself: There were acute and convalescent COVID-19 samples, and they came from the United States, Italy and Spain. Sample material is recorded as cDNA or gDNA derived from T cells, B-cell-depleted T cells, or PBMCs.

Germline values: CDR1 MNHEY, CDR2 SVGAGI. The CDR3 runs 14 residues. V was cut by 0 bases and J by 4 bases, with 9 bases left in between. Here immunoSEQ multiplex PCR was the method, and the copy in TCRdb shows in-frame clones only, minus some. The sample shows roughly 100,000 clones, around 88% of them seen only once. The clonotype comes from a man aged 50 to 59 with COVID-19, enrolled during active disease. The rearrangement joins TRBV6-5 to TRBJ1-2; TRBD1 is a possible D gene (5 bases). Sequencing input: peripheral blood. This chain's CDR3 is CASSYSGLGYGYTF. The CDR3 bases are TGTGCCAGCAGTTACTCGGGACTGGGCTATGGCTACACCTTC.